The clone carrying this TCR beta chain has only a few counts. The antigen is not known. The data stem from a study of T cell repertoires in cytomegalovirus infection. The overall study: A matching HLA type, together with CMV infection, was signaled by public TCR beta signatures.

The study, taken as a whole, reports: Accumulated public TCR beta family frequency recognized individuals carrying CMV together with the relevant HLA. Clonotype analysis showed dominance of the ex vivo response by HLA-C-restricted CMV-specific TCR beta clonotypes.

TCRdb reanalysed the reads using MiXCR and keeps one entry per CDR3 protein. This sample has more than 150,000 distinct CDR3 sequences, with less than 25% found just once. Deletions cut 6 bases from V and 4 bases from J, with 9 bases between. This CDR3 has 11 residues. In germline, CDR1 is SQVTM, CDR2 ANQGSEA. Input material: PBMCs. The source of this sequence is a human donor in good health (CMV status not recorded). Some clones in this sample may be carry-over from other donors' samples. The chain carries TRBV29-1 and TRBJ1-1, with D perhaps TRBD1 (5 bases). The CDR3 region is CSVRDGTEAFF. The CDR3 coding sequence is TGCAGCGTCCGGGACGGCACTGAAGCTTTCTTT.